This TCR beta chain was documented in a study of metastatic and nonmetastatic thyroid tumors. Across the whole study: Repertoires of blood and of tissue (tumor or nodule) from malignant and benign thyroid patients were compared.

There are many counts of this clone. The CDR3 loop spans 14 amino acids. Trimming pared 7 bases from V and 2 bases from J, leaving 12 bases between. Germline V gives CDR1 LNHDA, CDR2 SQIVND (reference sequence). No patient received treatment before thyroid surgery. Through MiXCR, TCRdb re-clonotyped the PCR reads. In the table there are about 31,000 clones, 15% to 20% of which are singletons. The V gene is TRBV19, the J gene TRBJ2-1, with D perhaps assigned TRBD1 or TRBD2 (5 bases each). The sequencing sample was made of blood. This sequence originates from a female donor with papillary thyroid cancer or a benign thyroid nodule (not recorded which). Some clones in this sample may be carry-over from other donors' samples. This CDR3 reads CASTGRIPYNEQFF. The CDR3 nucleotides are TGTGCCAGTACGGGGCGAATACCCTACAATGAGCAGTTCTTC.